This T cell receptor (beta chain) was obtained from a study of T cells in Graves' hyperthyroidism and ophthalmopathy. Whole-study context: Initial diagnosis, before any treatment, was when peripheral blood was collected.

Germline V gene sequence: CDR1 SEHNR, CDR2 FQNEAQ (reference sequence). V lost 2 bases and J lost 5, with 9 bases in between. This CDR3 has 14 amino acids. From RNA transcripts, TCR beta CDR3 regions were amplified. First-round RT-PCR targeting the TCR CDR3 was performed with the HTBI primer set. MiXCR, applied by TCRdb to the multiplex PCR reads, yields one record per CDR3 protein. The top ten clones hold around a fifth of a sample with fewer than 500,000 distinct CDR3 sequences, approximately 15% of them seen once. This receptor was obtained from a young woman with Graves' ophthalmopathy. Sequenced material: blood. The chain carries TRBV7-9 and TRBJ2-2; D is possibly TRBD1 (6 bases). The CDR3 DNA sequence: TGTGCCAGCAGCTTACTGAGGGGGACCGGGGAGCTGTTTTTT. This encodes CASSLLRGTGELFF.